The 14 T cell receptor beta chains below all came from one sample that was sequenced in a study of shared clonotypes between healthy human individuals. Only in-frame clones appear in the TCRdb table, and some are missing; sequencing was by immunoSEQ multiplex PCR. This sample has 2 million to 2.5 million clones; nearly 97% occur once, and the top ten carry about 0.13%. Sequencing was carried out using naive CD4+ T cells sorted from blood. As for subset: CD45RA+ positively selected. These receptors were collected from a man aged 18 to 30 in good health.

This clone was recorded once. The V and J genes are TRBV28 and TRBJ2-1, with 14 nucleotides matching TRBD2. The junction had 2 bases not matched to a gene; V was cut back by 4 bases and J by 6 bases. CDR1 is MDHEN, CDR2 SYDVKM, per germline. CDR3 length: 15 residues. DNA of the CDR3: TGTGCCAGCAGTTCGACTAGCGGGGGGGCCAATGAGCAGTTCTTC. Its protein product is CASSSTSGGANEQFF.

The chain carries TRBV6-5 and TRBJ2-3, with D tentatively TRBD2 (5 bases). The germline CDR1 and CDR2 sequences are MNHEY and SVGAGI. Between the trimmed V and J ends, which lost 0 bases and 2 bases, there was a span of 12 bases. The CDR3 contains 16 residues. The CDR3 here is CASSYSPGINTDTQYF. CDR3 nucleotides: TGTGCCAGCAGTTACTCCCCCGGGATAAACACAGATACGCAGTATTTT.

CDR3 bases: TGTGCCAGCAGCTTAGGGGCCCTGAACACTGAAGCTTTCTTT. This translates into CASSLGALNTEAFF. This chain links TRBV7-9 with TRBJ1-1; D gene unclear. Germline CDR1 SEHNR, CDR2 FQNEAQ (reference sequence). CDR3 length: 14 amino acids. Trimming took 1 base from V and 0 from J, leaving 6 bases between them.

V and J are TRBV21-1 and TRBJ2-1. TRBV21-1 is described as a pseudogene. The CDR3 is 16 amino acids. The CDR3 reads CASSKNRYGEIPPQFF. CDR3 nucleotide sequence: TGTGCCAGCAGCAAGAACCGGTATGGGGAAATCCCCCCCCAGTTCTTC.

This chain connects TRBV6-1 to TRBJ1-4, with D maybe TRBD1 (6 bases). CDR1 is MNHNS and CDR2 is SASEGT in the germline V gene. The CDR3 runs 14 residues. Trimming took off 6 bases at V and 8 bases at J, with 16 bases between the two ends. CDR3 residues: CASSPPGTREKLFF. The CDR3 DNA reads as TGTGCCAGCAGCCCCCCCGGGACACGCGAAAAACTGTTTTTT.

This sequence joins TRBV7-9 and TRBJ2-1; TRBD2 agrees at 10 bases. V gave up 6 bases and J gave up 5 bases; unmatched junction bases: 7. CDR3 length: 15 amino acids. Germline V gives CDR1 SEHNR, CDR2 FQNEAQ (reference sequence). This CDR3 reads CASSFSSGSNNEQFF. CDR3 in DNA: TGTGCCAGCAGTTTCTCTAGCGGGAGCAACAATGAGCAGTTCTTC.

V usage is TRBV27 and J usage is TRBJ2-2, with 9 nucleotides matching TRBD1. V shed 3 bases, J shed 3 bases, and the junction held 2 bases outside the gene matches. Germline V lookup: CDR1 MNHEY, CDR2 SMNVEV (reference sequence). This CDR3 contains 15 residues. The CDR3 DNA is TGTGCCAGCAGTTTCGGACAGGGGTACACCGGGGAGCTGTTTTTT. This encodes CASSFGQGYTGELFF.

This chain uses TRBV5-5 with TRBJ1-2, with 8 bases fitting TRBD1. Unmatched junction bases numbered 6, after V lost 4 bases and J lost 4 bases. The CDR3 length is 14 residues. Looked up from germline, CDR1 is SGHKS and CDR2 is YYEKEE (reference sequence). CDR3 nucleotide sequence: TGTGCCAGCAGCGCCGGACAGGGCGGCTATGGCTACACCTTC. It specifies CASSAGQGGYGYTF. Together with reference TRBV5-5 and TRBJ1-2, the CDR3 gives the full variable domain: DAGVTQSPTHLIKTRGQQVTLRCSPISGHKSVSWYQQVLGQGPQFIFQYYEKEERGRGNFPDRFSARQFPNYSSELNVNALLLGDSALYLCASSAGQGGYGYTFGSGTRLTVV.

In DNA, the CDR3 is TGTGCCATCAGTGCCCGGACTAGCGGGAGTGGCGATGAGCAGTTCTTC. Translated: CAISARTSGSGDEQFF. The J gene is TRBJ2-1, the V gene TRBV10-3; TRBD2 matches at 13 bases. This CDR3 has 16 amino acids. CDR1 and CDR2 from the germline V gene are ENHRY and SYGVKD. V dropped 4 bases and J dropped 8; count of bases not matched to a gene: 8.

V usage is TRBV28 and J usage is TRBJ1-2; unclear D gene. This CDR3 is built from 13 residues. Germline V gene data show CDR1 as MDHEN and CDR2 as SYDVKM. V gave up 5 bases and J gave up 4 bases, with 11 bases separating them. CDR3 amino acids: CASSVGKGYGYTF. CDR3 bases: TGTGCCAGCAGTGTGGGGAAGGGCTATGGCTACACCTTC.

The rearrangement uses TRBV6-1 and TRBJ2-7, with TRBD1 matching 9 bases. Per germline, CDR1 MNHNS and CDR2 SASEGT. The CDR3 runs 13 residues. V shed 4 bases and J 5 bases; nucleotides not matched to a gene: 3. The CDR3 DNA follows: TGTGCCAGCAGTGTCGGGACAGGGCACGAGCAGTACTTC. Its protein is CASSVGTGHEQYF.

This clone has only one observation. The chain has TRBV7-8 and TRBJ2-7; tentatively, D is TRBD2 (5 bases). From germline, CDR1 is SGHVS and CDR2 FQNEAQ. The CDR3 sequence is 17 residues long. Trimming shortened V by 5 bases and J by 3 bases, and 23 bases separated the two germline ends. The CDR3: CASSLVGWTGRGYEQYF. The CDR3 DNA reads as TGTGCCAGCAGCCTGGTGGGGTGGACCGGCCGGGGCTACGAGCAGTACTTC.

This clone was seen a handful of times. The gene calls are TRBV9 and TRBJ1-6; D is unresolved. Germline CDR1 and CDR2: SGDLS and YYNGEE. The CDR3 covers 12 residues. Trimming removed 0 bases from V and 13 bases from J, with 8 bases in between. CDR3 in amino acids: CASSVAGRPLHF. As DNA, the CDR3 is TGTGCCAGCAGCGTAGCTGGACGCCCCCTCCACTTT.

The rearrangement links TRBV6-1 to TRBJ2-1; D is perhaps TRBD2 (7 bases). Germline V gene sequence: CDR1 MNHNS, CDR2 SASEGT. The CDR3 contains 15 residues. The CDR3 nucleotides are TGTGCTGCACGGTGGACCGGGGGGCCCTACAATGAGCAGTTCTTC. This gives the protein CAARWTGGPYNEQFF.